This T cell receptor beta chain derives from a study of T cell changes during pregnancy in multiple sclerosis. The CDR3 is made up of 15 amino acids. The germline V gene has CDR1 LGHNT and CDR2 FRNRAP. Losses at the gene ends were 4 bases for V and 0 bases for J; bases not matched to a gene: 3. Using immunoSEQ multiplex PCR, the repertoire was profiled, and TCRdb retains in-frame clones only, with some absent. Among 70,000 to 95,000 clones listed, approximately 92% were seen once. The sequenced sample was peripheral blood, obtained in the first trimester of pregnancy. The V and J genes are TRBV12-5 and TRBJ1-3, with TRBD1 identical over 7 bases. The TCR was taken from a female donor with multiple sclerosis, enrolled in a pregnancy study. CDR3 amino acids: CASGWDSLSGNTIYF. As DNA, the CDR3 is TGTGCTAGTGGTTGGGACAGCCTCTCTGGAAACACCATATATTTT.